A single sample is the source of the 11 T cell receptor beta chains below, sequenced in a study of T-cell reconstitution after alpha-beta-depleted transplantation in children. It was with unique molecular identifiers that the TCRbeta library was prepared. TCRdb analysed the PCR reads with MiXCR anew, one entry per CDR3 protein. The data contain about 420,000 distinct CDR3 sequences, 15% to 20% of them singletons. The source material was PBMCs, mostly from graft donor cells, sampled 360 days after TCRalphabeta/CD19-depleted stem cell transplant. These receptors came from a boy younger than two who had a stem cell transplant for Wiskott-Aldrich syndrome, so the T cells may come from the graft donor.

The sample holds a few counts of this clonotype. The chain is built from TRBV6-2 or TRBV6-3 and TRBJ2-2, with 12 nucleotides matching TRBD2. Trimming took 2 bases from V and 0 from J; bases not matched to a gene: 1. Germline assignment: CDR1 MNHEY and CDR2 SVGEGT. The CDR3 is 17 residues long. In DNA, the CDR3 is TGTGCCAGCAGTTACCCTAGCGGGAGGGCGAACACCGGGGAGCTGTTTTTT. As protein: CASSYPSGRANTGELFF.

This chain uses TRBV11-2 with TRBJ2-5; 9 nucleotides align to TRBD1. The CDR3 has 21 residues. Unmatched junction bases numbered 23, after V lost 4 bases and J lost 2 bases. In germline, CDR1 is SGHAT, CDR2 FQNNGV. In DNA form, the CDR3 reads TGTGCCAGCAGCTCCTTTCGGGGGTTCCCGGGACAGGGATCGTTACAAGAGACCCAGTACTTC. Translated: CASSSFRGFPGQGSLQETQYF.

The chain links TRBV27 to TRBJ1-1; D gene ambiguous. CDR1 is MNHEY and CDR2 is SMNVEV in the germline V gene (reference sequence). Between the trimmed V and J ends, which lost 7 bases and 1 base, there was a span of 10 bases. The CDR3 is made up of 13 amino acids. The CDR3 DNA reads TGTGCCAGCATTCCGCGGGGGAACACTGAAGCTTTCTTT. It translates to CASIPRGNTEAFF.

This clonotype was counted at least ten times. V is TRBV12-3 or TRBV12-4 and J is TRBJ2-1; D not resolved. Trimming removed 3 bases from V and 4 bases from J, with 4 bases in between. The CDR3 totals 12 residues. CDR3 DNA: TGTGCCAGCAGTTTTAGATACAATGAGCAGTTCTTC. It encodes CASSFRYNEQFF.

This clonotype has just a few counts. In DNA, the CDR3 is TGTGCCAGCACCAAAAGCGGGACTGGGACAGATACGCAGTATTTT. The encoded protein is CASTKSGTGTDTQYF. V and J are TRBV27 and TRBJ2-3; 7 bases agree with TRBD2. Germline V gives CDR1 MNHEY, CDR2 SMNVEV (reference sequence). The length of the CDR3 is 15 residues. The trim removed 7 bases at V and 3 bases at J, leaving 10 bases unmatched.

This clonotype was found a few times. The V gene is TRBV4-1, the J gene TRBJ2-3, with D unclear. V dropped 0 bases and J dropped 6 bases, with 16 bases sitting between them. Germline V CDR1 and CDR2: MGHRA, YSYEKL. The CDR3 contains 16 residues. The CDR3 sequence: CASSQEGAGLPDTQYF. DNA of the CDR3: TGCGCCAGCAGCCAAGAAGGAGCAGGCCTCCCGGATACGCAGTATTTT.

This clonotype came up a few times. CDR3 bases: TGTGCCAGCTCACCACTGTCCCTGCCGGCGGGCCAGAGCAACACCGGGGAGCTGTTTTTT. Its translation is CASSPLSLPAGQSNTGELFF. The chain joins TRBV18 to TRBJ2-2; the D gene is possibly TRBD2 (5 bases). The CDR3 runs to 20 residues. Per the germline V gene, CDR1 is KGHSH and CDR2 is LQKENI. V lost 1 base to trimming and J lost 2 bases, with 23 bases between them.

This clonotype was counted a few times. The chain is built from TRBV5-1 and TRBJ2-2; 8 bases map to TRBD2. V shed 1 base and J 4 bases; nucleotides not matched to a gene: 12. This CDR3 region has 18 residues. The V gene's germline CDR1 is SGHRS and CDR2 YFSETQ. CDR3 protein: CASSLTSGLIVGTGELFF. CDR3 bases: TGCGCCAGCAGCTTGACTAGCGGACTCATCGTAGGCACCGGGGAGCTGTTTTTT.

This clonotype was picked up a small number of times. This chain links TRBV6-2 or TRBV6-3 with TRBJ2-6; D not resolved. Germline-derived CDR1 and CDR2 are MNHEY and SVGEGT. Trimming removed 2 bases from V and 1 base from J, with 12 bases in between. The CDR3 extends over 17 amino acids. CDR3 loop: CASSYPPEWSGANVLTF. CDR3 in DNA: TGTGCCAGCAGTTACCCCCCGGAATGGTCTGGGGCCAACGTCCTGACTTTC.

This clonotype has just a few counts. The genes are TRBV2 and TRBJ2-3; D uncertain. This CDR3 spans 14 amino acids. Looked up from germline, CDR1 is SNHLY and CDR2 is FYNNEI. Between the trimmed V and J ends, which lost 7 bases and 1 base, there was a span of 12 bases. The CDR3 DNA reads as TGTGCCAGCAAATCCAGGACCCGCACAGATACGCAGTATTTT. Encoded protein: CASKSRTRTDTQYF.

This clonotype was counted many times. This chain links TRBV24-1 with TRBJ2-1; TRBD2 matches at 10 bases. This CDR3 spans 17 amino acids. CDR1 and CDR2 (germline): KGHDR, SFDVKD. V dropped 7 bases and J dropped 1; count of bases not matched to a gene: 9. CDR3 DNA sequence: TGTGCCACCAGCCGGGGGCTAGCGGGAGTATCCTACAATGAGCAGTTCTTC. It specifies CATSRGLAGVSYNEQFF.